This T cell receptor beta chain was sequenced in a study of cytomegalovirus exposure and HLA in healthy donors. The study's findings and limits: In a later analysis, TCR beta V- and J-gene trimming was associated with a missense DCLRE1C variant. The majority of TCR sequences were rare, yet some public TCRs appeared in many donors. Later analysis placed DRB1 highest and HLA-C lowest in TCR association rates, which differed by HLA locus. Highly shared variants forming one cluster were likely a sequencing artifact.

Points on this clone: The antigen remains undetermined.

CDR3 length: 14 amino acids. Trimming removed 3 bases from V and 4 bases from J, with 7 bases in between. The germline V gene has CDR1 MGHRA and CDR2 YSYEKL. A multiplex PCR was run with 60 Vbeta primers and 13 Jbeta primers. Method: immunoSEQ multiplex PCR; TCRdb's copy keeps in-frame clones and lacks some. The sample includes roughly 150,000 clones, roughly 77% of them seen just once. Sample: PBMCs. V gene TRBV4-1 combines with J gene TRBJ2-6; D unclear. The TCR was taken from a man between 18 and 29 years old in good health and CMV-seropositive. The DNA of the CDR3 is TGCGCCAGCAGCCATGTTGGCGGGGCCAACGTCCTGACTTTC. As protein: CASSHVGGANVLTF.